This T cell receptor beta chain is from a study of blood T cells in healthy people across ages. This clonotype was recorded a few times. The CDR3 has 15 amino acids. Trimming at V came to 5 bases and at J to 4 bases, leaving 7 bases not matched to a gene. CDR1 and CDR2 (germline): MDHEN, SYDVKM. Together with a sample-barcoded 5' primer, a J-beta primer mix was included in a second PCR lasting about 6 to 12 cycles. MiXCR was run by TCRdb on the 5' RACE reads, yielding one entry per CDR3 protein. This table has around 1,000,000 distinct CDR3 sequences, 20% to 25% appearing once. This sample was also put to use in a study of T cells of mothers and their children. In that study: All RNA that had been extracted was used for cDNA synthesis at approximately 1.5 ug per 15 ul.

The clonotype comes from a girl aged 2 to 9 in good health. What was sequenced was blood. V and J are TRBV28 and TRBJ2-5; 10 positions agree with TRBD1. CDR3 sequence: CASSRRQGARETQYF. The CDR3 bases are TGTGCCAGCAGTCGCAGACAGGGGGCGAGAGAGACCCAGTACTTC.